The sequence of this T cell receptor (beta chain) was determined in a study of CD8 T cells in Susac syndrome. Random hexamers were used to reverse transcribe about 0.5 to 1 ug of RNA. immunoSEQ multiplex PCR amplified TCR beta CDR3 across 54 Vbeta, 13 Jbeta. TCRdb reprocessed the immunoSEQ multiplex PCR reads via MiXCR and lists one record per CDR3 protein. The sample contains over 20,000 distinct CDR3 sequences, 93% of which appear only once. CDR1 and CDR2 from the germline V gene are KGHSH and LQKENI. The CDR3 runs to 15 residues. Trimming took 0 bases from V and 6 from J, leaving 11 bases between them.

J is TRBJ1-4 and V is TRBV18; D is possibly TRBD1 (5 bases). The sample comprised CD8+ T cells from PBMCs. The source is a human donor with Susac syndrome. CDR3 sequence (DNA): TGTGCCAGCTCACCACCGAGCGGGGCGGATGAAAAACTGTTTTTT. As protein: CASSPPSGADEKLFF.